A selection of T cell receptor beta chains follows, all from one sample in a study of T cells in localized non-small cell lung cancer. The table came from immunoSEQ multiplex PCR; TCRdb's copy has only in-frame clones and leaves some out. Of about 52,000 clones listed, around nine tenths are singletons. The specimen was PBMCs, collected before any cancer treatment. All receptors derive from a female donor with stage II lung adenocarcinoma. Both conserved end residues are part of each CDR3. A D gene is named only where the DNA matches it firmly. For some rows the clone size is stated as once, few or many, or as a class when expanded; others skip it.

abundance,v_gene,d_gene,j_gene,CDR3nt,CDR3aa
.,TRBV11-3,TRBD2,TRBJ2-1,TGTGCCAGCAGCTCCGGGACTAGCCGATACAATGAGCAGTTCTTC,CASSSGTSRYNEQFF
.,TRBV2,TRBD1,TRBJ1-5,TGTGCCAGCAGTGAACAGGGGGCGCGGAGTCAGCCCCAGCATTTT,CASSEQGARSQPQHF
few,TRBV7-9,.,TRBJ2-4,TGTGCCAGCAGACAAGAAATGAACATTCAGTACTTC,CASRQEMNIQYF
.,TRBV11-2,TRBD2,TRBJ2-7,TGTGCCAGCAGCGTGACTAGCGGGGTGGTAGAAACCTACGAGCAGTACTTC,CASSVTSGVVETYEQYF
.,TRBV4-1,TRBD1,TRBJ1-1,TGCGCCAGCAGCCCGACCTTGGCCCTCACAGGGGGCACTGAAGCTTTCTTT,CASSPTLALTGGTEAFF
.,TRBV9,.,TRBJ2-3,TGTGCCAGCAGCCTTACTATAGCGACTAGCACAGATACGCAGTATTTT,CASSLTIATSTDTQYF
few,TRBV6-1,.,TRBJ1-2,TGTGCCAGCAGTGAAGGGGATTGGCGCACCTTC,CASSEGDWRTF
.,TRBV9,.,TRBJ1-3,TGTGCCAGCAGCGTAGTCGGGACACTTTCTGGAAACACCATATATTTT,CASSVVGTLSGNTIYF
.,TRBV11-2,.,TRBJ2-7,TGTGCCAGCAGCTTCAAGTACGAGCAGTACTTC,CASSFKYEQYF
.,TRBV7-9,.,TRBJ1-1,TGTGCCAGCAGCACACAGATTATGAACACTGAAGCTTTCTTT,CASSTQIMNTEAFF
.,TRBV7-7,.,TRBJ1-4,TGTGCCAGCAGCTTAGCGGTTAATGAAAAACTGTTTTTT,CASSLAVNEKLFF
.,TRBV6-1,.,TRBJ2-7,TGTGCCAGCAGTGAACCGTCTAACGAGCAGTACTTC,CASSEPSNEQYF
.,TRBV7-7,.,TRBJ1-1,TGTGCTAGCAGCAAAGAAAGGGACACTGAAGCTTTCTTT,CASSKERDTEAFF
.,TRBV5-4,TRBD1,TRBJ2-3,TGTGCCAGCAGCTCTCAGGACAGGTTGGGGTCTAGCACAGATACGCAGTATTTT,CASSSQDRLGSSTDTQYF
.,TRBV5-5,.,TRBJ1-3,TGTGCCAGCAGCTTGCGGGGGAACTCTGGAAACACCATATATTTT,CASSLRGNSGNTIYF
.,TRBV6-1,.,TRBJ1-6,TGTGCCAGTGACAACCCCTATAATTCACCCCTCCACTTT,CASDNPYNSPLHF
.,TRBV9,TRBD1,TRBJ1-1,TGTGCCAGCAGCGTAGGCCGGGGACAGGGCCCCACTGAAGCTTTCTTT,CASSVGRGQGPTEAFF
.,TRBV5-1,.,TRBJ2-5,TGCGCCAGCAGCTTGGTGTCAACCCAAGAGACCCAGTACTTC,CASSLVSTQETQYF
.,TRBV7-2,TRBD2,TRBJ2-7,TGTGCCAGCAGCTTAGGACTAGCGGAGACAACTCAGTACTTC,CASSLGLAETTQYF